This T cell receptor (beta chain) came from a study of CD8 T cells in Susac syndrome (dated by TCRdb to between 2018 and 2021). With respect to the entire study: The study used repertoire sequencing to test whether antigen drove CD8+ T cell activation and differentiation in Susac syndrome. Summary of the overall study and its limitations: The number of individuals in the TCR sequencing and HLA analysis was acknowledged as relatively small.

With respect to this clonotype: Its antigen is unknown. An end of the junction differs from the germline gene, which may be a read error.

Peripheral blood CD8+ and CD4+ T cells from healthy donors, Susac syndrome patients and multiple sclerosis patients were profiled by high-throughput TCR beta sequencing. Treatment-naive patients with stable or active relapsing-remitting disease fulfilling revised McDonald criteria were used as multiple sclerosis controls. Bulk CD8+ and CD4+ T cells were purified magnetically by negative isolation, whereas CD8+ TEMRA cells were enriched by FACS. Blood was drawn into EDTA tubes, processed within 24 hours, and PBMCs were isolated by density gradient centrifugation. PBMCs intended for TCR sequencing were cryopreserved in liquid nitrogen and thawed later in a water bath at 37 degrees C. A purity of at least 90% was achieved for sorted or isolated CD4+, CD8+ and CD8+ TEMRA cells. From the cysteine up to the phenylalanine, the CDR3 has a length of 11 residues. Left in the record is the CDR3 DNA by itself, 33 bases read in frame from the first base. From the germline V gene, CDR1 is SGHRS and CDR2 is YFSETQ.

RNA was extracted with the RNeasy kit and about 0.5 to 1 ug was reverse transcribed using random hexamers. The immunoSEQ multiplex PCR assay, covering 54 Vbeta and 13 Jbeta segments, was used to amplify TCR beta CDR3 regions. To correct PCR amplification bias, a synthetic template baseline was used for both primer optimization and computational correction. In the source study's methods: Only productive sequences were kept, with reads annotated to V, D and J genes according to IMGT and analyzed in immunoSEQ Analyzer. Clonality was computed as one minus Shannon entropy normalized by log2 of the number of productive unique sequences. Public and private clones were assessed among the 100 most prevalent clones of each patient and control. Clones were defined as Susac-specific when absent from the healthy and MS cohorts, from approximately 970 published viral clones and from other ImmuneACCESS disease sequences. TCRdb reanalyzed the raw reads on its own, using fastp at Q25 for trimming and MiXCR for clone calling, and kept in-frame beta chains. CDR3 protein duplicates are merged, each entry listing the most common genes and DNA. TCRdb's processing, not the study's, gives the V and J calls here. The sample table shows 180,000 or so distinct CDR3 sequences, and nearly 97% are seen once. The ten largest clones take up more than 0.09% of the sample.

Source material: CD4+ T cells from PBMCs. The chain was built from TRBV5-1 and TRBJ2-5; confidence is insufficient to name the D gene. This receptor was obtained from a human donor with multiple sclerosis. The encoded CDR3 is CASSDATATHF. The bases are TGCGCCAGCAGCGATGCCACGGCTACGCACTTC.